Listed below are T cell receptor beta chains from one sample, sequenced in a study of cytomegalovirus exposure and HLA in healthy donors. The data were produced by immunoSEQ multiplex PCR, yet TCRdb's version contains in-frame clones alone and is incomplete. Of 110,000 to 150,000 clones listed, more than 8% are singletons. The sequenced material came from PBMCs. The receptors come from a man aged 45 to 65 in good health and CMV-seronegative. CDR3s include the opening cysteine and the closing phenylalanine or tryptophan. D genes are given only for firm matches. Clone sizes are given selectively: once, few, many, or a class where the clone is expanded.

V gene,D gene,J gene,clone size,CDR3 protein,CDR3 DNA
TRBV19,TRBD2,TRBJ2-1,.,CASSMWEGINEQFF,TGTGCCAGTAGTATGTGGGAGGGTATCAATGAGCAGTTCTTC
TRBV2,.,TRBJ1-1,.,CASKGGGRYEAFF,TGTGCCAGCAAGGGGGGGGGCCGGTATGAAGCTTTCTTT
TRBV6-1,.,TRBJ1-1,few,CASSERAGGTEAFF,TGTGCCAGCAGTGAAAGGGCCGGGGGCACTGAAGCTTTCTTT
TRBV5-1,.,TRBJ1-4,few,CASSTSPTEPLKKLFF,TGCGCCAGCAGCACCTCCCCGACAGAGCCACTTAAAAAACTGTTTTTT
TRBV27,TRBD1,TRBJ1-1,few,CASSLHGQGARAEAFF,TGTGCCAGCAGTCTACATGGACAGGGGGCGCGTGCTGAAGCTTTCTTT
TRBV30,.,TRBJ1-5,few,CAWSGGFNQPQHF,TGTGCCTGGAGCGGGGGGTTTAATCAGCCCCAGCATTTT
TRBV19,TRBD1,TRBJ1-5,few,CASSTRTGSNDQPQHF,TGTGCCAGTAGTACTCGGACAGGGAGTAACGATCAGCCCCAGCATTTT
TRBV4-2,TRBD1,TRBJ2-7,few,CASRADRADEQYF,TGTGCCAGCAGGGCGGACAGGGCCGACGAGCAGTACTTC
TRBV27,.,TRBJ2-3,few,CASSFLGGAQYF,TGTGCCAGCAGTTTCTTAGGAGGGGCGCAGTATTTT
TRBV5-1,TRBD1,TRBJ2-5,.,CASSLEGQQETQYF,TGCGCCAGCAGCTTGGAGGGACAGCAAGAGACCCAGTACTTC
TRBV11-2,TRBD1,TRBJ1-1,few,CASSFGGQGATEAFF,TGTGCCAGCAGCTTCGGGGGACAGGGGGCCACTGAAGCTTTCTTT
TRBV7-3,.,TRBJ2-7,few,CASSLNGVEQYF,TGTGCCAGCAGCTTAAACGGGGTCGAGCAGTACTTC
TRBV14,.,TRBJ1-1,.,CASSPLGTKNTEAFF,TGTGCCAGCAGCCCCCTCGGGACAAAGAACACTGAAGCTTTCTTT
TRBV28,.,TRBJ2-3,few,CASSLKRYTQYF,TGTGCCAGCAGTTTAAAGAGGTATACGCAGTATTTT
TRBV4-1,.,TRBJ2-5,.,CASSQGLNGEETQYF,TGCGCCAGCAGCCAAGGATTGAACGGGGAAGAGACCCAGTACTTC
TRBV28,TRBD1,TRBJ1-4,few,CASSFRRQGLSNEKLFF,TGTGCCAGCAGTTTCCGAAGACAGGGATTATCTAATGAAAAACTGTTTTTT
TRBV27,.,TRBJ2-2,.,CASSRPGTGELFF,TGTGCCAGCAGTCGGCCGGGCACCGGGGAGCTGTTTTTT
TRBV7-9,TRBD1,TRBJ2-7,.,CASSPDRVRSYEQYF,TGTGCCAGCAGCCCGGACAGGGTACGGTCCTACGAGCAGTACTTC
TRBV29-1,TRBD2,TRBJ2-7,few,CSVSSSSGRFYEQYF,TGCAGCGTTTCTTCCTCTAGCGGGAGGTTCTACGAGCAGTACTTC
TRBV10-3,.,TRBJ1-2,few,CAISESGGRINYGYTF,TGTGCCATCAGTGAGTCGGGAGGACGGATTAACTATGGCTACACCTTC
TRBV5-4,.,TRBJ2-1,.,CASSRTGGLSYNEQFF,TGTGCCAGCAGCCGGACCGGGGGGCTATCCTACAATGAGCAGTTCTTC
TRBV11-3,.,TRBJ2-2,few,CASSFRSQGGELFF,TGTGCCAGCAGCTTCCGCTCACAGGGAGGGGAGCTGTTTTTT
TRBV7-6,TRBD2,TRBJ2-5,few,CASSLAGLAGQETQYF,TGTGCCAGCAGCTTAGCCGGACTAGCGGGGCAAGAGACCCAGTACTTC
TRBV28,.,TRBJ1-2,.,CASSSYPTVRDTF,TGTGCCAGCAGTTCTTACCCGACAGTCCGAGACACCTTC
TRBV19,.,TRBJ1-4,few,CASSFRLNEKLFF,TGTGCCAGTAGTTTCCGTCTTAATGAAAAACTGTTTTTT
TRBV5-1,TRBD1,TRBJ1-3,few,CASSATGAGGNTIYF,TGCGCCAGCAGCGCAACAGGGGCAGGAGGAAACACCATATATTTT
TRBV7-3,.,TRBJ2-1,few,CASSLGGGEAYNEQFF,TGTGCCAGCAGCTTAGGTGGAGGGGAAGCCTACAATGAGCAGTTCTTC
TRBV30,TRBD1,TRBJ1-6,.,CAWSPPQGGSPLHF,TGTGCCTGGAGCCCCCCCCAGGGGGGTTCACCCCTCCACTTT
TRBV7-8,TRBD1,TRBJ1-2,few,CASSFRDSGPSGYTF,TGTGCCAGCAGCTTCCGGGACAGCGGACCTTCTGGCTACACCTTC
TRBV9,TRBD2,TRBJ2-2,.,CASSVLAGNSGELFF,TGTGCCAGCAGCGTACTAGCGGGGAACTCCGGGGAGCTGTTTTTT
TRBV7-9,TRBD2,TRBJ2-1,.,CASSTTREGDWNEQFF,TGTGCCAGCAGCACCACCCGGGAGGGTGATTGGAATGAGCAGTTCTTC
TRBV30,.,TRBJ2-7,few,CAWRDRNYEQYF,TGTGCCTGGAGGGACAGAAATTACGAGCAGTACTTC
TRBV10-1,TRBD1,TRBJ1-2,.,CASSEGTGGKDGYTF,TGCGCCAGCAGTGAGGGGACAGGGGGAAAGGATGGCTACACCTTC
TRBV28,.,TRBJ2-5,.,CASSRRPGQETQYF,TGTGCCAGCAGTCGCCGCCCGGGACAAGAGACCCAGTACTTC
TRBV5-1,.,TRBJ2-3,few,CASSLGRGTDTQYF,TGCGCCAGCAGCTTAGGCAGGGGCACAGATACGCAGTATTTT